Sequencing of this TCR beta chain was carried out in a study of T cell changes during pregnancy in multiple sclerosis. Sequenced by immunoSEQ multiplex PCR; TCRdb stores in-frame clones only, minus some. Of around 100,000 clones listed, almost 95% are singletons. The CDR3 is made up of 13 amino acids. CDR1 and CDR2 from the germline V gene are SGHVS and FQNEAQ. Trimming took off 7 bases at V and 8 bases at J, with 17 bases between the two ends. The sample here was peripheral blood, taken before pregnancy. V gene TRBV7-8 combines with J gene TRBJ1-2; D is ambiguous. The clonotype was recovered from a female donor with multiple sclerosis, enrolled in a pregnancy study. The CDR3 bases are TGTGCCAGCACCCCTGGGCGGGGTGGAGGCTACACCTTC. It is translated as CASTPGRGGGYTF.